The 2 T cell receptor beta chains presented below share a single source sample, sequenced in a study of cytomegalovirus exposure and HLA in healthy donors. Primers included in the PCR were 60 Vbeta and 13 Jbeta primers. TCRdb's table, derived via immunoSEQ multiplex PCR, lists solely in-frame clones and lacks some. This repertoire comprises some 150,000 clones; its ten largest clones make up less than 3.5%. Sequenced input: PBMCs. These receptors all stem from a man aged 40-49 years in good health and CMV-seronegative.

The chain couples TRBV2 to TRBJ2-2; TRBD1 matches 7 bases. The CDR3 totals 14 residues. CDR1 and CDR2 from the germline V gene are SNHLY and FYNNEI. V was pared by 7 bases and J by 2 bases, with 4 bases of the junction left unmatched. CDR3 protein: CASTAGGNTGELFF. In nucleotides, the CDR3 is TGTGCCAGCACTGCAGGGGGAAACACCGGGGAGCTGTTTTTT.

The V call is TRBV6-1, the J call TRBJ1-1, with a tentative D call TRBD1 (6 bases). Germline CDR1 and CDR2: MNHNS and SASEGT. The V and J ends lost 3 bases and 4 bases respectively, with 9 bases between them. The CDR3 loop spans 13 amino acids. This chain's CDR3 is CASSEGHFTEAFF. The CDR3 coding sequence is TGTGCCAGCAGTGAGGGACACTTCACTGAAGCTTTCTTT.